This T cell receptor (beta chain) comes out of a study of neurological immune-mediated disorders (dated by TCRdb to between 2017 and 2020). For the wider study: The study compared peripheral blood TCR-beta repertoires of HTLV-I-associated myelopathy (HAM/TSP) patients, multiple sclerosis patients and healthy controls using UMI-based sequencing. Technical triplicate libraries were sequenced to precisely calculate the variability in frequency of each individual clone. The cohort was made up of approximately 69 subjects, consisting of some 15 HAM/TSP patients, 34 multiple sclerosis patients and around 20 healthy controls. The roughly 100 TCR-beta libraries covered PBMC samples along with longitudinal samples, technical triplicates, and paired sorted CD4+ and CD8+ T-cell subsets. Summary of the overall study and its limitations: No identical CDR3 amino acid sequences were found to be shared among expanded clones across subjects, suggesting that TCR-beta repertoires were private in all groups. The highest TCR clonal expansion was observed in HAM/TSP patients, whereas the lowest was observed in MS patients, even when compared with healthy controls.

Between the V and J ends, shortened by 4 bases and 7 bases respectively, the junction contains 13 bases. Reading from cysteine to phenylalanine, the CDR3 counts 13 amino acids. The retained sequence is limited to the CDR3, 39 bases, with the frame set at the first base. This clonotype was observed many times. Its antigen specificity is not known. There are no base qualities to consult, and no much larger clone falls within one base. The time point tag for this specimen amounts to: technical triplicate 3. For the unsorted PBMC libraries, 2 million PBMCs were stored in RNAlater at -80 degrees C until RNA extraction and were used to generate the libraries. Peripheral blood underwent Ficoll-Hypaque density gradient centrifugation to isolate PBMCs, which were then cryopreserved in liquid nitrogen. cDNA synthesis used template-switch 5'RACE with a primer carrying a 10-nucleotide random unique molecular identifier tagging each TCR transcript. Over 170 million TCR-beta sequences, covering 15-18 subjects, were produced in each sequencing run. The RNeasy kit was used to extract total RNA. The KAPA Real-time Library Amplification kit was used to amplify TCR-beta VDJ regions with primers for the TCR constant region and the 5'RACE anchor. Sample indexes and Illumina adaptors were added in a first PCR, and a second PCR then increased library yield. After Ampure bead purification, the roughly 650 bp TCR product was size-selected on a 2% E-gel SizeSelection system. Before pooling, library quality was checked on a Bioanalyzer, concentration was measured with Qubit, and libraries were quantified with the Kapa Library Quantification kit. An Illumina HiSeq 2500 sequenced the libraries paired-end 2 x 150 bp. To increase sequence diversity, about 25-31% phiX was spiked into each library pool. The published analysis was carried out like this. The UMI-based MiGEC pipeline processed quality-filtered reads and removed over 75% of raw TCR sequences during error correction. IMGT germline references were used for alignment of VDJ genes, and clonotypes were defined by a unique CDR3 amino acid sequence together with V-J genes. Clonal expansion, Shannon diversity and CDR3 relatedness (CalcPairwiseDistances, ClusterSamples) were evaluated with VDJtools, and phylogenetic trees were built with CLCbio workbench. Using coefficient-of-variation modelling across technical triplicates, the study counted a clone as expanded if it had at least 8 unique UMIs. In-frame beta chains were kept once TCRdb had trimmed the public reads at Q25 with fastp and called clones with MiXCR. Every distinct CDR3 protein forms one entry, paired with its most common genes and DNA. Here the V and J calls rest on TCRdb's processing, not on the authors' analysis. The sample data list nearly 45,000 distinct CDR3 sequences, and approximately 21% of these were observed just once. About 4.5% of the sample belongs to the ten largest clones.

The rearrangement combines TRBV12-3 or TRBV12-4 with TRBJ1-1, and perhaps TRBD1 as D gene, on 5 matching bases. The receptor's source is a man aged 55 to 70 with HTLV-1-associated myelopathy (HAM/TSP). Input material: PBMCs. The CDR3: CASSSPQGFEAFF. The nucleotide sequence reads TGTGCCAGCAGTTCCCCTCAGGGATTTGAAGCTTTCTTT.